The clone carrying this T cell receptor (beta chain) showed up many times. Its target is unknown. Germline lookup yields CDR1 SGHVS and CDR2 FQNEAQ. The CDR3 has 15 residues. With 5 bases clipped from V and 2 bases from J, the junction kept 8 bases outside the gene matches. This entry is derived from a study of T-cell reconstitution after alpha-beta-depleted transplantation in children. Whole-study results and caveats: T-cell counts and diversity were attributed mostly to newly produced T cells one year after transplant.

Library preparation (for TCRbeta) was performed with unique molecular identifiers. From the PCR reads, TCRdb called clonotypes with MiXCR, one entry per CDR3 protein. The repertoire consists of 440,000 or so distinct CDR3 sequences, with roughly two fifths occurring once and the leading ten covering 25% to 30%. The sample was PBMCs, taken before TCRalphabeta/CD19-depleted stem cell transplant. The rearrangement uses TRBV7-8 and TRBJ2-7; 8 bases are shared with TRBD2. The receptor was derived from a girl aged 2 to 9 with aplastic anemia, due to receive a stem cell transplant. The CDR3 reads CASSAREAGAYEQYF. The CDR3 DNA sequence: TGTGCCAGCAGCGCCCGTGAAGCGGGGGCCTACGAGCAGTACTTC. Filled out from reference TRBV7-8 and TRBJ2-7, the complete variable domain reads GAGVSQSPRYKVAKRGQDVALRCDPISGHVSLFWYQQALGQGPEFLTYFQNEAQLDKSGLPSDRFFAERPEGSVSTLKIQRTQQEDSAVYLCASSAREAGAYEQYFGPGTRLTVT.